A selection of T cell receptor beta chains follows, all from one sample in a study of T-cell reconstitution after alpha-beta-depleted transplantation in children. One entry per CDR3 protein results from TCRdb running MiXCR on the PCR reads. This sample has 600,000 to 800,000 distinct CDR3 sequences, with less than 15% found just once. Specimen: PBMCs, collected before TCRalphabeta/CD19-depleted stem cell transplant. The receptors shown here come from a girl aged 2-15 years with congenital amegakaryocytic thrombocytopenia, due to receive a stem cell transplant. Each CDR3 is given with its conserved first and last residue. Fields, in order: D gene, V gene, J gene, clone size, CDR3 protein, CDR3 DNA. D genes are given only for firm matches. Clone sizes are given selectively: once, few, many, or a class where the clone is expanded.

NA	TRBV24-1	TRBJ2-2	many	CDDSVGLLFF	TGTGACGACTCTGTGGGGCTGCTGTTTTTT
NA	TRBV7-9	TRBJ2-1	NA	CASSAPGKSGVAEQFF	TGTGCCAGCAGCGCCCCCGGGAAATCTGGAGTTGCGGAGCAGTTCTTC
NA	TRBV5-1	TRBJ2-2	many	CASSLNRASNTGELFF	TGCGCCAGCAGCTTGAACAGAGCCTCGAACACCGGGGAGCTGTTTTTT
NA	TRBV11-2	TRBJ2-1	few	CASSLGPSVIDEQFF	TGTGCCAGCAGCTTAGGGCCTAGCGTTATAGATGAGCAGTTCTTC
NA	TRBV5-1	TRBJ1-3	many	CASSTEYGNTIYF	TGCGCCAGCAGCACAGAATACGGAAACACCATATATTTT
TRBD2	TRBV29-1	TRBJ2-2	few	CSVGQLAGVTGELFF	TGCAGCGTTGGACAACTAGCGGGAGTAACCGGGGAGCTGTTTTTT
NA	TRBV12-3/TRBV12-4	TRBJ2-1	few	CASSLTRRAPYNEQFF	TGTGCCAGCAGTTTAACACGGCGGGCCCCCTACAATGAGCAGTTCTTC
TRBD1	TRBV20-1	TRBJ2-4	many	CSAGYRGPDIQYF	TGCAGTGCTGGATACAGGGGCCCGGACATTCAGTACTTC
TRBD2	TRBV24-1	TRBJ2-3	NA	CATSDPSGREAGDTQYF	TGTGCCACCAGTGACCCCTCGGGGCGGGAGGCGGGAGATACGCAGTATTTT
NA	TRBV7-3	TRBJ2-6	many	CASSTRGRFGANVLTF	TGTGCCAGCAGCACCCGAGGCAGGTTTGGGGCCAACGTCCTGACTTTC
NA	TRBV20-1	TRBJ2-7	many	CSAQGGDRSYEQYF	TGCAGTGCCCAGGGGGGAGACAGGTCCTACGAGCAGTACTTC
TRBD1	TRBV6-1	TRBJ1-2	many	CASRSLQGVNGYTF	TGTGCCAGCAGGAGCCTTCAGGGGGTCAATGGCTACACCTTC
NA	TRBV12-3/TRBV12-4	TRBJ2-7	few	CASSRQQSTGEQYF	TGTGCCAGCAGCCGGCAACAATCCACGGGCGAGCAGTACTTC
NA	TRBV28	TRBJ2-1	many	CASRVNNEQFF	TGTGCCAGCAGGGTAAACAATGAGCAGTTCTTC
NA	TRBV20-1	TRBJ1-5	many	CSAEEGGDQPQHF	TGCAGTGCAGAAGAGGGGGGTGATCAGCCCCAGCATTTT
NA	TRBV20-1	TRBJ2-7	many	CSARVNRLWEQYF	TGCAGTGCTAGAGTTAATAGGCTGTGGGAGCAGTACTTC
NA	TRBV7-9	TRBJ1-2	few	CASSPVTDIYGYTF	TGTGCCAGCAGCCCCGTGACAGACATCTATGGCTACACCTTC
TRBD2	TRBV28	TRBJ2-7	few	CASRVPGLAAVEQYF	TGTGCCAGCCGTGTACCGGGACTAGCAGCAGTCGAGCAGTACTTC
NA	TRBV27	TRBJ2-7	many	CASSRSGRRYEQYF	TGTGCCAGCAGTCGTTCTGGTAGGAGGTACGAGCAGTACTTC
TRBD2	TRBV20-1	TRBJ2-3	many	CSASSSGIAYTQYF	TGCAGTGCTAGTTCTAGCGGGATCGCCTATACGCAGTATTTT
NA	TRBV20-1	TRBJ2-3	many	CSARDGSSTDTQYF	TGCAGTGCTAGAGACGGATCTAGCACAGATACGCAGTATTTT
TRBD2	TRBV20-1	TRBJ2-1	many	CSARIGTSGTFEQFF	TGCAGTGCTAGAATTGGGACTAGCGGTACTTTTGAGCAGTTCTTC
NA	TRBV5-6	TRBJ2-3	NA	CASRLIPGRTDTQYF	TGTGCCAGCAGGCTAATTCCGGGACGGACAGATACGCAGTATTTT
NA	TRBV5-1	TRBJ2-7	few	CASSPTWDPRYEQYF	TGCGCCAGCAGTCCGACCTGGGATCCTAGGTACGAGCAGTACTTC
TRBD2	TRBV20-1	TRBJ2-5	many	CSARPPSGGPQETQYF	TGCAGTGCTAGACCTCCTAGCGGGGGACCCCAAGAGACCCAGTACTTC
TRBD2	TRBV20-1	TRBJ2-3	many	CSARLAGDVDTQYF	TGCAGTGCTAGACTAGCGGGGGACGTTGATACGCAGTATTTT
TRBD2	TRBV10-3	TRBJ2-3	few	CAISARGAGLSTDTQYF	TGTGCCATCAGTGCACGGGGCGCGGGACTATCCACAGATACGCAGTATTTT
NA	TRBV20-1	TRBJ2-4	many	CSARRLELAKNIQYF	TGCAGTGCTAGAAGACTGGAGCTAGCCAAAAACATTCAGTACTTC
TRBD1	TRBV5-5	TRBJ2-7	NA	CASSSGTGVYYEQYF	TGTGCCAGCAGTTCCGGGACAGGGGTATATTACGAGCAGTACTTC
TRBD1	TRBV29-1	TRBJ2-7	NA	CSVDVGQGASYEQYF	TGCAGCGTTGATGTGGGACAGGGGGCGAGCTACGAGCAGTACTTC
TRBD1	TRBV18	TRBJ2-7	few	CASSPRDRPYEQYF	TGTGCCAGCTCACCTAGGGACAGGCCCTACGAGCAGTACTTC
TRBD1	TRBV20-1	TRBJ2-3	few	CSATTRTGADTQYF	TGCAGTGCTACTACCCGGACAGGGGCAGATACGCAGTATTTT
TRBD1	TRBV5-1	TRBJ2-1	many	CASSPDREPFF	TGCGCCAGCAGCCCGGACAGGGAGCCGTTCTTC
TRBD2	TRBV5-1	TRBJ2-3	NA	CASSLKREAFSTDTQYF	TGCGCCAGCAGCTTGAAGCGGGAAGCCTTCAGCACAGATACGCAGTATTTT
NA	TRBV4-1	TRBJ2-3	few	CASSQVRRERGDTQYF	TGCGCCAGCAGCCAAGTTCGACGGGAGAGGGGGGATACGCAGTATTTT
TRBD2	TRBV28	TRBJ2-2	NA	CASRRLAGGEDGELFF	TGTGCCAGCAGACGACTAGCGGGAGGGGAAGACGGGGAGCTGTTTTTT
NA	TRBV20-1	TRBJ2-7	NA	CSARQGSHEQYF	TGCAGTGCTCGTCAGGGGTCCCACGAGCAGTACTTC
NA	TRBV27	TRBJ1-5	NA	CASSFGLNQPQHF	TGTGCCAGCAGTTTTGGCCTCAATCAGCCCCAGCATTTT
NA	TRBV9	TRBJ2-3	few	CASSARGGWRFADTQYF	TGTGCCAGCAGCGCGCGGGGCGGGTGGAGGTTTGCAGATACGCAGTATTTT
NA	TRBV5-1	TRBJ2-2	many	CASSLAVGGFTGELFF	TGCGCCAGCAGCTTGGCCGTTGGAGGGTTCACCGGGGAGCTGTTTTTT